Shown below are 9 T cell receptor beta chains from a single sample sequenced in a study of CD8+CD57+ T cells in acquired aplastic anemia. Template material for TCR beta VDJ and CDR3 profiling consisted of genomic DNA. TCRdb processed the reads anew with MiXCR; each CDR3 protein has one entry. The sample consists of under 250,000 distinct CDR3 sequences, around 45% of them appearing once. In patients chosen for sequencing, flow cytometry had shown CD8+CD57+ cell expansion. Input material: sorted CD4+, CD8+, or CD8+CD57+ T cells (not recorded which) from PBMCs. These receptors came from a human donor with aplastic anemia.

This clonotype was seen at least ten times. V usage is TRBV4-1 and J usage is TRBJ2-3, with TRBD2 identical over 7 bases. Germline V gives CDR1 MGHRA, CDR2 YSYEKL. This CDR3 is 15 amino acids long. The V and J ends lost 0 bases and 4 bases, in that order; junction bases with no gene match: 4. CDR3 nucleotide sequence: TGCGCCAGCAGCCAAGAGGGGCGGGGGTCAGATACGCAGTATTTT. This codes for CASSQEGRGSDTQYF.

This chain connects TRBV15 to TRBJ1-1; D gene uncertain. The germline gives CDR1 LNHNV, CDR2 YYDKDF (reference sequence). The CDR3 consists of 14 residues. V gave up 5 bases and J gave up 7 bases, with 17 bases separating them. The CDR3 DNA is TGTGCCACCAGCCAATCCCCTCAGGCGTATGAAGCTTTCTTT. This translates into CATSQSPQAYEAFF.

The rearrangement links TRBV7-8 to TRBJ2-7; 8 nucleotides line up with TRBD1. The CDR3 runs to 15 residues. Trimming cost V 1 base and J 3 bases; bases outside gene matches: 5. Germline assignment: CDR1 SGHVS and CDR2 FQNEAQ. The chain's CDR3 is CASSLGQGRHYEQYF. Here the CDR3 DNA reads TGTGCCAGCAGCTTAGGACAGGGGCGACACTACGAGCAGTACTTC.

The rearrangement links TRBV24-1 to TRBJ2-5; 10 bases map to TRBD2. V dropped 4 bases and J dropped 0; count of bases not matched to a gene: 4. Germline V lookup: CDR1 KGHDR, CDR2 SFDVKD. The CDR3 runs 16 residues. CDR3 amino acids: CATSDHGLADQETQYF. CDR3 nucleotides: TGTGCCACCAGTGACCATGGACTAGCGGACCAAGAGACCCAGTACTTC.

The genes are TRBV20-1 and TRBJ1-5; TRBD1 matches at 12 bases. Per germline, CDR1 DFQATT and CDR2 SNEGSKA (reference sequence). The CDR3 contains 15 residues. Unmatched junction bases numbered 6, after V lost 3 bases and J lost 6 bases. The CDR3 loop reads CSARDRDRGLQPQHF. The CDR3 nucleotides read TGCAGTGCTAGGGACCGGGACAGGGGGCTTCAGCCCCAGCATTTT.

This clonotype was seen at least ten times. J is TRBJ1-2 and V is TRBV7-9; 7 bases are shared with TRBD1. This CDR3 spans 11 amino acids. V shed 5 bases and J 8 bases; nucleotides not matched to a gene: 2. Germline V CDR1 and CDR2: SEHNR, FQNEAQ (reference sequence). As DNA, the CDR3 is TGTGCCAGCAGCCCGGGACAGGGCTACACCTTC. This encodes CASSPGQGYTF.

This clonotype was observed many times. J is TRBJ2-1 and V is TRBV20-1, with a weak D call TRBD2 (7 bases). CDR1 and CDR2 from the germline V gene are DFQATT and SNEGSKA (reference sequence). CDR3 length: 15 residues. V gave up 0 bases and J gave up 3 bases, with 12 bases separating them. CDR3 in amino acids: CSARDRGASYNEQFF. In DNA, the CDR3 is TGCAGTGCTAGAGATCGGGGGGCGAGCTACAATGAGCAGTTCTTC.

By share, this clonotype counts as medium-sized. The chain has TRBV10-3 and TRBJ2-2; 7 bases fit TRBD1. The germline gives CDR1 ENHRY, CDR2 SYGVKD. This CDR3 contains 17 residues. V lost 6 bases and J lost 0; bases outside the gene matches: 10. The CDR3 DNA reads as TGTGCCATCAGCCTTCAATGGACAGGCCCGAACACCGGGGAGCTGTTTTTT. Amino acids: CAISLQWTGPNTGELFF.

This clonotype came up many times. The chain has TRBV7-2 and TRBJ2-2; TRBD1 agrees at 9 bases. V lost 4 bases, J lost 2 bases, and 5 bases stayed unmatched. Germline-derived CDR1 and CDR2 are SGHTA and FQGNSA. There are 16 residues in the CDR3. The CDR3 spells CASSSKGQGNTGELFF. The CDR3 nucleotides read TGTGCCAGCAGCTCCAAGGGACAGGGAAACACCGGGGAGCTGTTTTTT.